These 8 T cell receptor beta chains were all obtained from the same sample, sequenced in a study of T cells in Graves' hyperthyroidism and ophthalmopathy. It was RNA transcripts that yielded the amplified TCR beta CDR3 regions. First-round RT-PCR targeting the TCR CDR3 was performed with the HTBI primer set. Via MiXCR, TCRdb re-called the multiplex PCR reads, giving one row per CDR3 protein. This repertoire shows approximately 480,000 distinct CDR3 sequences, roughly 20% found once; its top ten account for more than 20%. Sequencing input: blood. The receptor set was obtained from a man aged 18-30 years with Graves' hyperthyroidism.

Worth noting for this clonotype: The junction departs from the called germline gene at one end, perhaps through a read error. The chain joins TRBV20-1 to TRBJ1-5; no clear D. From germline, CDR1 is DFQATT and CDR2 SNEGSKA (reference sequence). This CDR3 has 13 amino acids. CDR3 sequence reads: CSVFTDTDQPQHF. CDR3 nucleotide sequence: TGCAGTGTCTTCACCGACACCGATCAGCCGCAGCATTTT.

The chain employs TRBV20-1 and TRBJ2-7; a weak D match, TRBD1 (5 bases). Germline V CDR1 and CDR2: DFQATT, SNEGSKA (reference sequence). Deletions cut 4 bases from V and 0 bases from J, with 16 bases between. CDR3 length: 15 residues. The CDR3 DNA sequence: TGCAGTGCTACCACGGAAGGACACAGCTCCTACGAGCAGTACGTC. It yields the protein CSATTEGHSSYEQYV.

This clonotype was seen a handful of times. J is TRBJ1-1 and V is TRBV3-1; a weak D match, TRBD1 (6 bases). Germline-derived CDR1 and CDR2 are LGHDT and YNNKEL (reference sequence). CDR3 length equals 14 residues. The V gene lost 3 bases and the J gene lost 5 bases, with 13 bases spanning the gap. The CDR3 DNA reads as TGTGCCAGCAGCCAGATAGGGGGGAGTACTGAAGCTTTCTTT. Protein product: CASSQIGGSTEAFF.

This clonotype was recorded at least ten times. The chain has TRBV28 and TRBJ2-2, with D perhaps TRBD1 (6 bases). The CDR3 runs 13 residues. The germline V and J ends were trimmed by 9 bases and 2 bases, with 10 bases remaining between them. Germline-derived CDR1 and CDR2 are MDHEN and SYDVKM. Here the CDR3 DNA reads TGTGCCAGTATACAGGGAAACACCGGGGAGCTGTTTTTT. Protein: CASIQGNTGELFF.

In this sample, this clonotype turned up many times. The rearrangement links TRBV6-5 to TRBJ2-4, with 10 bases that match TRBD2. CDR3 length: 15 amino acids. Germline lookup yields CDR1 MNHEY and CDR2 SVGAGI. The V and J ends lost 6 bases and 8 bases, in that order; junction bases with no gene match: 10. CDR3 coding DNA: TGTGCCAGCAGCATGAGCGGGGGGGCATCTGACATTCAGTACTTC. This translates into CASSMSGGASDIQYF.

This clonotype has at least ten counts. V is TRBV27 and J is TRBJ1-1, with a possible D match to TRBD1 (5 bases). Germline values: CDR1 MNHEY, CDR2 SMNVEV (reference sequence). V was shortened by 6 bases and J by 7 bases, with 24 bases between the two germline ends. This CDR3 is built from 16 residues. The CDR3 sequence is CASRRLQGASLSEAFF. The CDR3 coding sequence is TGTGCCAGCAGGCGTCTACAAGGGGCGAGTTTAAGTGAAGCTTTCTTT.

Ten or more counts support this clonotype. The chain is built from TRBV28 and TRBJ2-7; 10 nucleotides align to TRBD1. The CDR3 totals 19 residues. The V segment lost 5 bases and the J segment 3 bases; nucleotides outside the gene matches: 19. Germline V gene lookup returns CDR1 MDHEN and CDR2 SYDVKM. CDR3 sequence: CASSPPSRAGTGDRYEQYF. The CDR3 DNA sequence: TGTGCCAGCAGTCCCCCTTCTCGCGCCGGGACAGGGGACCGCTACGAGCAGTACTTC.

This clonotype was observed many times. The chain employs TRBV19 and TRBJ1-2, with a possible D match to TRBD1 (5 bases). V lost 3 bases to trimming and J lost 7 bases, with 12 bases between them. This CDR3 contains 13 residues. The germline gives CDR1 LNHDA, CDR2 SQIVND (reference sequence). The CDR3 sequence is CASSIEGRRGYTF. The CDR3 DNA follows: TGTGCCAGTAGTATCGAGGGGCGACGTGGCTACACCTTC.